This note documents a single TCR beta chain sequence. Its antigen is unknown. V lost 2 bases and J lost 7, with 15 bases in between. Germline V lookup: CDR1 SGHTA, CDR2 FQGNSA. CDR3 length equals 15 residues. In TCRdb, the multiplex PCR reads were re-called with MiXCR into one record per CDR3 protein. The table lists about 17,000 distinct CDR3 sequences, roughly 64% of them singletons. This entry belongs to a study of breast tumors, draining lymph nodes, adjacent tissues. Findings of the study overall: Tumor repertoires ranked between lymph nodes and nontumor tissue in diversity, with V and J gene preferences.

Source material: tumor-adjacent breast tissue. This sequence joins TRBV7-2 and TRBJ1-5; D may be TRBD1 (6 bases). The origin of this receptor is a female donor with breast cancer. Some clones in this sample may be carry-over from other donors' samples. The CDR3 here is CASSLTGIAGQPQHF. The DNA of the CDR3 is TGTGCCAGCAGCTTAACAGGGATCGCGGGCCAGCCCCAGCATTTT.